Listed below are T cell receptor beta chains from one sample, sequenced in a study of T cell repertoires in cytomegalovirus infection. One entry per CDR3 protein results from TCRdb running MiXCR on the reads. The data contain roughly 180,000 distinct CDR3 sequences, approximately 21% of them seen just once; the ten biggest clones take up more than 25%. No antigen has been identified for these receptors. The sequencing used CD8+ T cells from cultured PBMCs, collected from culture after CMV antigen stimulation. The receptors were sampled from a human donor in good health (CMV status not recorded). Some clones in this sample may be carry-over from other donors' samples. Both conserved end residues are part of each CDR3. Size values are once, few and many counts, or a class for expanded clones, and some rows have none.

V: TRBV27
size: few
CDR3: CASSLETPLPDGYGYTF

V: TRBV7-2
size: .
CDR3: CASSLVGQGTEAFF

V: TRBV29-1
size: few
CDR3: CSVAPDSSYEQYF

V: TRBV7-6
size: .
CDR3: CASSLVSGEAYNEQFF

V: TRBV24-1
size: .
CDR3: CATSDKLAGTDTQYF

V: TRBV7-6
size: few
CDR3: CASSSGQGVKNIQYF

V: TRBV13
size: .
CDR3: CASSLAYPIAEAFF

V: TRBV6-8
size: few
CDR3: CASTRQEMPSLGGANVLTF

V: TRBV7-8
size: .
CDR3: CASSYPGGGNTEAFF

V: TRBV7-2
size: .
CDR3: CASSLRVASYEQYF